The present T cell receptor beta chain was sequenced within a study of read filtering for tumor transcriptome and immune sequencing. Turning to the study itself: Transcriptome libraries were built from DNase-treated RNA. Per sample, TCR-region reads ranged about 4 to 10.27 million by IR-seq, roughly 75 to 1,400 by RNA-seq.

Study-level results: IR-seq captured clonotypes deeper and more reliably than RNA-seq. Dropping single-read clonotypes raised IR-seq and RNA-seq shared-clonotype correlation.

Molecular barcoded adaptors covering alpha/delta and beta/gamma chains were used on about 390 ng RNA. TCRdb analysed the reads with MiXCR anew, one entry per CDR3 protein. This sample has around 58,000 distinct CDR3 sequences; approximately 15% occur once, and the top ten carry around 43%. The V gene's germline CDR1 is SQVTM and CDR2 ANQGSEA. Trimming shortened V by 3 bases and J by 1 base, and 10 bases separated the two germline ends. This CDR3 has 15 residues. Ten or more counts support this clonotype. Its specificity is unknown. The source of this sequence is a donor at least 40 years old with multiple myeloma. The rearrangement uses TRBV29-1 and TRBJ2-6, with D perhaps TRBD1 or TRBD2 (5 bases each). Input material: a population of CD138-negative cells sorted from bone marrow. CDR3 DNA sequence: TGCAGCGTTGATACGGGGACGTCTGGGGCCAACGTCCTGACTTTC. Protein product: CSVDTGTSGANVLTF.